This T cell receptor (beta chain) was recorded in a study of shared T cell receptors in the human thymus (dated by TCRdb to the early 2020s). Notes on the research overall: The study examined how self-reactive, shared T-cell receptor alpha chains are generated in the human thymus.

As for this clone: Its binding antigen is unknown. No base qualities exist here, and no much larger clone lies one base off it.

The method was the immunoSEQ multiplex PCR assay. Entries here come from immuneACCESS through TCRdb and include only in-frame sequences with V and J called. Some clones fail to appear in such tables; in the studies checked, an unresolved V gene covers under half of the shortfall, and the cause of the remainder is unknown. The sample table holds about 540,000 clones, of which around 78% were seen once. The ten biggest clones cover approximately 0.013% of the sample. The CDR3, from cysteine to phenylalanine, totals 14 residues. CDR3 DNA only is kept here, 42 bases in frame from base 1. Trimming takes 4 bases from V and 8 bases from J, and the germline ends sit 15 bases apart. The germline V gene yields MNHEY for CDR1 and SVGAGI for CDR2. This same sample was also taken into another study, of human thymus T cells. The second study reports: The donors were immunologically healthy infants in Finland who had open corrective cardiac surgery for congenital heart defects. Thymus tissue was collected as surgical resects that were removed during corrective cardiac surgery. Both the thymic and the peripheral blood repertoires appeared to show biased V and J gene segment usage. The related research found that thymic TCR repertoires overlapped highly between unrelated individuals. The study characterized TCR alpha and beta repertoires from under ten infant thymus samples and a few related peripheral blood samples. The cohort included over five male and two female infants, with donor ages spanning 7 to 244 days. Thymocytes were mechanically released from the tissue and were stored as pellets of roughly 9-31 million cells at -70 degrees C. A QIAsymphony instrument was used to extract genomic DNA from frozen cell pellets. TCRB and TCRAD loci were amplified from a standardized quantity of quality-controlled genomic DNA using the immunoSEQ multiplex PCR assay. The amplicons covered the V(D)J region and were long enough to include the CDR3 and to identify the V and J genes. The commercial immunoSEQ service was used to sequence amplicons on an Illumina platform. Primer bias and sequencing errors were corrected as previously described, and TCRAD and TCRB definitions were based on the IMGT database. Repertoires were analysed with immunoSEQ Analyzer 3.0 and VDJTools, covering basic statistics, V/J segment usage, diversity estimates, rarefaction and pairwise overlap. Chao1, ChaoE, Efron-Thisted, Shannon and inverse Simpson indices were used to estimate diversity, which was also estimated on datasets down-sampled to the smallest sample. For repertoire overlap, CDR3 nucleotide sequence, V gene and J gene had to match strictly, and clustering was done by Jaccard-based multidimensional scaling. On average, about 810,000 unique TCRB clonotypes were obtained from thymus samples, compared with about 84,000 from blood samples.

The clonotype comes from a boy younger than two with a congenital heart defect. Donor details come from another sample of the same person, matched by shared clones. Material for sequencing was thymocytes. The chain employs TRBV6-5 and TRBJ2-1; a tentative D match to TRBD1 spans 6 bases. CDR3 region: CASSSTQGYHEQFF. The DNA sequence is given as TGTGCCAGCAGTTCGACACAGGGTTACCATGAGCAGTTCTTC.